These 26 T cell receptor beta chains share one sample of origin, sequenced in a study of radiotherapy plus CTLA-4 blockade in lung cancer. The method was immunoSEQ multiplex PCR; TCRdb's version includes in-frame clones alone and lacks a portion of them. The data contain some 78,000 clones, about 86% of them singletons. The sequencing used peripheral blood, collected from a patient treated with radiotherapy plus ipilimumab. These receptors came from a human donor with non-small cell lung cancer who had a partial response to radiotherapy plus ipilimumab.

The chain couples TRBV7-2 to TRBJ1-5, with D hard to call. Trimming pared 1 base from V and 5 bases from J, leaving 6 bases between. CDR3 size: 13 residues. Per germline, CDR1 SGHTA and CDR2 FQGNSA. In DNA, the CDR3 is TGTGCCAGCAGCTTAGGGGAGTATCAGCCCCAGCATTTT. Its protein product is CASSLGEYQPQHF.

The V call is TRBV2, the J call TRBJ1-2; 7 bases line up with TRBD1. Germline V CDR1 and CDR2: SNHLY, FYNNEI. V lost 5 bases, J lost 4 bases, and 7 bases stayed unmatched. This CDR3 is built from 14 residues. As DNA, the CDR3 is TGTGCCAGCAGTATGAGACAGGGAGCCTATGGCTACACCTTC. This codes for CASSMRQGAYGYTF.

The DNA for the CDR3 is TGTGCCAGCAGTGAATTTTGGGACAGGGTTATGCCCCAGCATTTT. Its protein is CASSEFWDRVMPQHF. This chain joins TRBV6-1 and TRBJ1-5; the match to TRBD1 covers 9 bases. V gave up 2 bases and J gave up 9 bases; unmatched junction bases: 8. This CDR3 spans 15 amino acids. Germline CDR1 reads MNHNS; CDR2 reads SASEGT.

This rearrangement joins TRBV7-8 to TRBJ2-7, with TRBD2 identical over 13 bases. Germline values: CDR1 SGHVS, CDR2 FQNEAQ. Trimming at V came to 5 bases and at J to 2 bases, leaving 6 bases not matched to a gene. The CDR3 loop spans 16 amino acids. CDR3 DNA: TGTGCCAGCAGCCCCTACACTAGCGGGAGGGCCTACGAGCAGTACGTC. Translated, it gives CASSPYTSGRAYEQYV.

The J gene is TRBJ2-3, the V gene TRBV4-1; 15 bases are shared with TRBD2. The CDR3 totals 19 residues. The germline CDR1 and CDR2 sequences are MGHRA and YSYEKL. V dropped 0 bases and J dropped 4; count of bases not matched to a gene: 8. The CDR3 nucleotides are TGCGCCAGCAGCCAAGATAGAGGACTAGCGGGAGGGTTTGCAGATACGCAGTATTTT. As protein: CASSQDRGLAGGFADTQYF.

On this clone: A junction boundary mismatches the germline segment, possibly from a read error. The chain uses TRBV7-9 and TRBJ2-1; D is possibly TRBD1 (5 bases). This CDR3 region has 15 residues. Germline CDR1 is SEHNR and CDR2 is FQNEAQ (reference sequence). The CDR3 is CASSVAGSGNNEQFF. The CDR3, as DNA: TGTGCCAGCAGCGTAGCAGGGTCAGGGAACAATGAGCAGTTCTTC.

The chain employs TRBV28 and TRBJ1-6, with TRBD1 as a possible D gene (6 bases). V gave up 7 bases and J gave up 5 bases, with 21 bases separating them. CDR1 and CDR2 from the germline V gene are MDHEN and SYDVKM. The CDR3 runs 17 residues. The CDR3 sequence is CASTVRRTQGHNSPLHF. CDR3 sequence (DNA): TGTGCCAGCACTGTGCGTCGAACACAGGGACATAATTCACCCCTCCACTTT.

The chain links TRBV18 to TRBJ2-7; D not certain. In germline, CDR1 is KGHSH, CDR2 LQKENI. There are 13 residues in the CDR3. Trimming removed 3 bases at V and 1 base at J, with 7 bases between. DNA of the CDR3: TGTGCCAGCTCACCGACACAGTCCTACGAGCAGTACTTC. It encodes CASSPTQSYEQYF. The full variable domain, with the rest looked up from reference TRBV18 and TRBJ2-7, is NAGVMQNPRHLVRRRGQEARLRCSPMKGHSHVYWYRQLPEEGLKFMVYLQKENIIDESGMPKERFSAEFPKEGPSILRIQQVVRGDSAAYFCASSPTQSYEQYFGPGTRLTVT.

This clone appeared once. The CDR3 sequence: CASRISLGEQFF. The CDR3 DNA sequence: TGTGCCAGCAGAATTAGTCTCGGTGAGCAGTTCTTC. This chain joins TRBV27 and TRBJ2-1; D gene uncertain. Looked up from germline, CDR1 is MNHEY and CDR2 is SMNVEV (reference sequence). This CDR3 spans 12 amino acids. The V end was cut by 6 bases, the J end by 9 bases, with 12 bases between.

The V call is TRBV6-1, the J call TRBJ1-1; no definite D call. CDR1 and CDR2 from the germline V gene are MNHNS and SASEGT. The V end lost 9 bases, the J end lost 4 bases, and 15 bases lay between the germline ends. The CDR3 runs to 13 residues. CDR3 coding DNA: TGTGCCAGTTGTAGTTTACCCGGCACTGAAGCTTTCTTT. This translates into CASCSLPGTEAFF.

The chain has TRBV7-9 and TRBJ2-2; possibly TRBD1 for D (6 bases). Per germline, CDR1 SEHNR and CDR2 FQNEAQ (reference sequence). V lost 5 bases, J lost 1 base, and 8 bases lay in between. The CDR3 runs to 14 residues. The CDR3 sequence: CASSLQGNTGELFF. The DNA of the CDR3 is TGTGCCAGCAGCCTACAGGGGAACACCGGGGAGCTGTTTTTT.

This chain joins TRBV6-1 and TRBJ2-3, with 9 bases fitting TRBD1. V lost 3 bases, J lost 1 base, and 5 bases stayed unmatched. The CDR3 runs 16 residues. CDR1 is MNHNS and CDR2 is SASEGT in the germline V gene. This chain's CDR3 is CASSDGTGYGTDTQYF. CDR3 nucleotide sequence: TGTGCCAGCAGTGATGGGACAGGGTATGGCACAGATACGCAGTATTTT.

CDR3 region: CASSLAGGPSDTQYF. The CDR3 DNA reads TGCGCCAGCAGTCTAGCGGGAGGGCCCTCAGATACGCAGTATTTT. The V and J genes are TRBV5-1 and TRBJ2-3, with TRBD2 matching over 12 bases. Germline V lookup: CDR1 SGHRS, CDR2 YFSETQ. The CDR3 length is 15 residues. Trimming took 5 bases from V and 4 from J; bases not matched to a gene: 5.

This chain uses TRBV28 with TRBJ1-2; D not resolved. CDR1 is MDHEN, CDR2 SYDVKM, per germline. The V end lost 5 bases, the J end lost 4 bases, and 8 bases lay between the germline ends. The CDR3 extends over 12 amino acids. CDR3 bases: TGTGCCAGCAGTCCCGGGTCCTATGGCTACACCTTC. It yields the protein CASSPGSYGYTF.

The chain carries TRBV28 and TRBJ1-2; D uncertain. V was cut by 5 bases and J by 8 bases, with 18 bases left in between. This CDR3 region has 14 residues. CDR1 is MDHEN and CDR2 is SYDVKM in the germline V gene. As DNA, the CDR3 is TGTGCCAGCAGTCCCCTCGCGGGATTAGGAGGCTACACCTTC. The encoded protein is CASSPLAGLGGYTF.

The chain couples TRBV5-1 to TRBJ1-1, with D possibly being TRBD1 (5 bases). V was pared by 5 bases and J by 1 base, with 9 bases between. Germline CDR1 and CDR2: SGHRS and YFSETQ. The CDR3 runs to 13 residues. The DNA for the CDR3 is TGCGCCAGCAGTGACCAGGGGAACACTGAAGCTTTCTTT. Amino acids: CASSDQGNTEAFF.

The chain uses TRBV4-2 and TRBJ2-3; D might be TRBD2 (5 bases). The CDR3 extends over 16 amino acids. The V end lost 0 bases, the J end lost 5 bases, and 15 bases lay between the germline ends. The V gene's germline CDR1 is LGHNA and CDR2 YNFKEQ. The CDR3 region is CASSQDSRGVGDTQYF. CDR3 DNA sequence: TGTGCCAGCAGCCAAGATTCTCGGGGTGTTGGAGATACGCAGTATTTT.

The CDR3 spells CASSQDRYRETEAFF. For the CDR3, the DNA is TGTGCCAGCAGCCAAGATAGGTACAGGGAGACTGAAGCTTTCTTT. V gene TRBV4-2 combines with J gene TRBJ1-1; D may be TRBD1 (6 bases). This CDR3 is 15 amino acids long. Germline V gene sequence: CDR1 LGHNA, CDR2 YNFKEQ. Between the trimmed V and J ends, which lost 0 bases and 5 bases, there was a span of 13 bases.

This chain uses TRBV4-2 with TRBJ2-1; TRBD2 is a possible D gene (6 bases). CDR3 size: 15 residues. V was shortened by 6 bases and J by 4 bases, with 16 bases between the two germline ends. Germline CDR1 LGHNA, CDR2 YNFKEQ. CDR3 nucleotides: TGTGCCAGCAGTCAGTTTAGCGGATCGTACAATGAGCAGTTCTTC. Amino acids: CASSQFSGSYNEQFF.

The chain employs TRBV30 and TRBJ2-7, with a tentative D call TRBD1 (6 bases). Germline V gene lookup returns CDR1 GTSNPN and CDR2 SVGIG (reference sequence). This CDR3 contains 15 residues. The germline V and J ends were trimmed by 3 bases and 3 bases, with 18 bases remaining between them. In DNA form, the CDR3 reads TGTGCCTGGAGCAGACCCCCGGGACAAATCTACGAGCAGTACTTC. Amino acid sequence: CAWSRPPGQIYEQYF.

V gene TRBV4-2 combines with J gene TRBJ1-1, with a tentative D call TRBD1 (6 bases). Trimming took off 0 bases at V and 5 bases at J, with 13 bases between the two ends. This CDR3 spans 15 amino acids. The V gene's germline CDR1 is LGHNA and CDR2 YNFKEQ. The CDR3 loop reads CASSQETGGGTEAFF. DNA for the CDR3: TGTGCCAGCAGCCAAGAGACGGGGGGCGGGACTGAAGCTTTCTTT.

This chain uses TRBV9 with TRBJ1-1, with 9 bases matching TRBD1. The V and J ends lost 6 bases and 0 bases, in that order; junction bases with no gene match: 9. CDR1 is SGDLS, CDR2 YYNGEE, per germline. The CDR3 sequence is 16 residues long. Here the CDR3 DNA reads TGTGCCAGCATGCCGGGACAGGGCTGGATGAACACTGAAGCTTTCTTT. Translation gives CASMPGQGWMNTEAFF.

This chain joins TRBV4-2 and TRBJ2-5; D might be TRBD2 (6 bases). The CDR3 has 15 amino acids. The V end lost 4 bases, the J end lost 1 base, and 13 bases lay between the germline ends. Germline assignment: CDR1 LGHNA and CDR2 YNFKEQ. CDR3 in DNA: TGTGCCAGCAGCCCTATAGCGGAATCCCAAGAGACCCAGTACTTC. It specifies CASSPIAESQETQYF.

This clone is a singleton in its sample. This sequence joins TRBV6-5 and TRBJ1-2; 10 positions match TRBD1. Germline V gives CDR1 MNHEY, CDR2 SVGAGI. V shed 6 bases and J 12 bases; nucleotides not matched to a gene: 10. This CDR3 region has 13 residues. The CDR3 region is CASRPPGTGAHTF. The CDR3 DNA is TGTGCCAGCAGGCCTCCCGGGACAGGGGCCCACACCTTC.

The V call is TRBV5-1, the J call TRBJ1-6; 9 bases fit TRBD1. The V segment lost 4 bases and the J segment 6 bases; nucleotides outside the gene matches: 8. The CDR3 loop spans 16 amino acids. Germline values: CDR1 SGHRS, CDR2 YFSETQ. The CDR3 region is CASSREQGASNSPLHF. In DNA, the CDR3 is TGCGCCAGCAGCCGAGAACAGGGGGCTAGTAATTCACCCCTCCACTTT. Complete variable domain (other parts from reference TRBV5-1 and TRBJ1-6): KAGVTQTPRYLIKTRGQQVTLSCSPISGHRSVSWYQQTPGQGLQFLFEYFSETQRNKGNFPGRFSGRQFSNSRSEMNVSTLELGDSALYLCASSREQGASNSPLHFGNGTRLTVT.

This clone was detected only once. The rearrangement uses TRBV28 and TRBJ2-7; 10 bases line up with TRBD1. V dropped 6 bases and J dropped 7; count of bases not matched to a gene: 12. CDR3 length equals 15 residues. In germline, CDR1 is MDHEN, CDR2 SYDVKM. CDR3 DNA sequence: TGTGCCAGCAGACTCTCCGGGACAGGGGCGACAGAGCAGTACTTC. The encoded protein is CASRLSGTGATEQYF.